This T cell receptor beta chain stems from a study of monozygotic twins with inflammatory bowel disease. After re-calling the 5' RACE reads, TCRdb lists one entry per CDR3 protein, DNA absent. The sample data list some 170,000 distinct CDR3 sequences. Blood was drawn at under 3 ml per donor. Germline assignment: CDR1 SEHNR and CDR2 FQNEAQ (reference sequence). The CDR3 runs 15 residues. This receptor was obtained from a human donor with ulcerative colitis or Crohn's disease, or a healthy co-twin of an affected twin (not recorded which). The J gene is TRBJ2-5, the V gene TRBV7-9; TCRdb's D gene call, TRBD2, goes unchecked for lack of DNA. The sample comprised blood. CDR3 in amino acids: CASSLAGGGPETQYF. Looking up the rest from reference TRBV7-9 and TRBJ2-5 gives the full variable domain: DTGVSQNPRHKITKRGQNVTFRCDPISEHNRLYWYRQTLGQGPEFLTYFQNEAQLEKSRLLSDRFSAERPKGSFSTLEIQRTEQGDSAMYLCASSLAGGGPETQYFGPGTRLLVL.